This is a list of T cell receptor beta chains from one sample in a study of regulatory T cells in long-lasting Graves disease. One entry per CDR3 protein results from TCRdb running MiXCR on the multiplex PCR reads. The repertoire consists of a few hundred thousand distinct CDR3 sequences, with around 20% occurring once and the leading ten covering more than 55%. The sequenced sample was peripheral blood mononuclear cells (PBMCs), obtained when the disease was refractory, from a patient treated with antithyroid drugs. All receptors come from a female donor with Graves disease. CDR3s include the opening cysteine and the closing phenylalanine or tryptophan. D genes are given only for firm matches. Not every row has a clone size; where given, it reads once, few, many or a size class.

CDR3	DNA	D	J	size	V
CASSQSDRNQPQHF	TGTGCCAGCAGCCAAAGTGACCGGAATCAGCCCCAGCATTTT	-	TRBJ1-5	-	TRBV3-1
CASSTGYNEKLFF	TGTGCCAGCAGTACAGGGTATAATGAAAAACTGTTTTTT	-	TRBJ1-4	-	TRBV12-3/TRBV12-4
CSVRQGTNTGELFF	TGCAGCGTAAGACAGGGGACGAACACCGGGGAGCTGTTTTTT	TRBD1	TRBJ2-2	-	TRBV29-1
CASSLADRVEEETQYF	TGTGCCAGCAGCTTGGCCGACAGGGTAGAGGAAGAGACCCAGTACTTC	TRBD1	TRBJ2-5	few	TRBV7-9
CASSEAQGALGYTF	TGTGCCAGCAGTGAAGCACAGGGGGCGCTTGGCTACACCTTC	TRBD1	TRBJ1-2	many	TRBV2
CASSYLYPGQGSQPQHF	TGTGCCAGCAGTTACCTATACCCAGGACAGGGTAGCCAGCCCCAGCATTTT	TRBD1	TRBJ1-5	few	TRBV6-9
CASSLARFGANVLTF	TGTGCCAGCAGTTTAGCGCGGTTTGGGGCCAACGTCCTGACTTTC	-	TRBJ2-6	many	TRBV12-3/TRBV12-4
CSAKGLGYTF	TGCAGTGCTAAGGGTCTCGGCTACACCTTC	-	TRBJ1-2	many	TRBV20-1
CASKGLGVVQETQYF	TGTGCCAGCAAGGGCTTAGGAGTCGTCCAAGAGACCCAGTACTTC	-	TRBJ2-5	many	TRBV6-1
CASSQEGRGQQFF	TGTGCCAGCAGCCAAGAAGGCAGGGGGCAGCAGTTCTTC	TRBD1	TRBJ2-1	-	TRBV4-2
CASSRGVMNTEAFF	TGTGCCAGCAGCAGGGGGGTGATGAACACTGAAGCTTTCTTT	TRBD1	TRBJ1-1	few	TRBV6-1
CASSAGLAGLQETQYF	TGTGCCAGCAGCGCCGGACTAGCGGGACTCCAAGAGACCCAGTACTTC	TRBD2	TRBJ2-5	-	TRBV9
CSVDTGGYGYTF	TGCAGCGTAGACACAGGGGGCTACGGCTACACCTTC	TRBD1	TRBJ1-2	few	TRBV29-1
CASRILRAHNYGYTF	TGTGCCAGCCGTATTTTAAGGGCCCATAACTATGGCTACACCTTC	-	TRBJ1-2	-	TRBV2
CASSYRDRGLIEPYEQYF	TGTGCCAGCAGTTACCGGGACAGGGGGCTAATAGAGCCCTACGAGCAGTACTTC	TRBD1	TRBJ2-7	-	TRBV6-9
CASSLDVARINNEQFF	TGTGCCAGCAGCTTAGACGTCGCGCGAATAAACAATGAGCAGTTCTTC	-	TRBJ2-1	-	TRBV7-2
CATSRETGFYEKLFF	TGTGCCACCAGCAGAGAGACAGGGTTTTATGAAAAACTGTTTTTT	TRBD1	TRBJ1-4	-	TRBV15
CASSKGHGALYEQYF	TGTGCCAGCAGTAAAGGACACGGCGCTCTTTACGAGCAGTACTTC	-	TRBJ2-7	few	TRBV6-2/TRBV6-3
CASSQAASGSKGQFF	TGTGCCAGCAGCCAAGCGGCTAGCGGGAGTAAAGGGCAGTTCTTC	TRBD2	TRBJ2-1	-	TRBV9
CSASQGVTSGANVLTF	TGCAGTGCTAGCCAGGGGGTGACCTCTGGGGCCAACGTCCTGACTTTC	TRBD1	TRBJ2-6	-	TRBV20-1
CASRVSTSANTGELFF	TGTGCCAGCAGGGTTTCCACTAGCGCGAACACCGGGGAGCTGTTTTTT	TRBD2	TRBJ2-2	-	TRBV27
CASSQEPGEIEKLFF	TGTGCCAGCAGCCAAGAACCAGGGGAGATCGAAAAACTGTTTTTT	-	TRBJ1-4	few	TRBV14
CASRVAYRGSRTDTQYF	TGTGCCAGCAGGGTCGCATACAGGGGGTCCCGCACAGATACGCAGTATTTT	TRBD1	TRBJ2-3	-	TRBV28
CASSELEWVERATEAFF	TGTGCCAGCAGTGAACTAGAGTGGGTGGAGAGGGCCACTGAAGCTTTCTTT	-	TRBJ1-1	few	TRBV6-1
CAINRDRGTGELFF	TGTGCCATCAACCGGGACAGGGGCACCGGGGAGCTGTTTTTT	TRBD1	TRBJ2-2	-	TRBV6-1
CATKRGDSYEQYF	TGTGCCACCAAAAGGGGGGACAGCTACGAGCAGTACTTC	-	TRBJ2-7	many	TRBV28
CASSPGGRETGELFF	TGTGCCAGCAGTCCCGGCGGCAGGGAAACCGGGGAGCTGTTTTTT	-	TRBJ2-2	-	TRBV12-3/TRBV12-4
CASSFKSGRDNYEQYF	TGTGCCAGCAGCTTCAAGAGCGGGAGGGATAACTACGAGCAGTACTTC	TRBD2	TRBJ2-7	-	TRBV5-4
CASSLMVGEGTDTQYF	TGTGCCAGCAGTTTAATGGTCGGGGAGGGCACAGATACGCAGTATTTT	-	TRBJ2-3	few	TRBV27
CSVLLGSYEQYF	TGCAGCGTTCTCCTGGGCTCCTACGAGCAGTACTTC	-	TRBJ2-7	few	TRBV29-1
CASSPDSRVGETQYF	TGTGCCAGCTCACCGGACAGCCGGGTGGGGGAGACCCAGTACTTC	-	TRBJ2-5	few	TRBV18
CASSRTSGADQETQYF	TGTGCCAGCAGTCGGACTAGCGGGGCGGACCAAGAGACCCAGTACTTC	TRBD2	TRBJ2-5	few	TRBV7-2
CSARSRGGSSYNEQFF	TGCAGTGCCAGAAGTCGCGGGGGGAGCTCCTACAATGAGCAGTTCTTC	TRBD2	TRBJ2-1	many	TRBV20-1
CASRRTGRNQPQHF	TGTGCCAGCAGGAGGACAGGGAGGAATCAGCCCCAGCATTTT	TRBD1	TRBJ1-5	many	TRBV6-1
CASSLLRLAGEKRTGELFF	TGTGCCAGCAGCTTACTTCGCCTAGCGGGAGAAAAGCGCACCGGGGAGCTGTTTTTT	TRBD2	TRBJ2-2	once	TRBV11-2
CASSLRDRGRSTF	TGTGCCAGCAGTTTGAGGGACAGGGGGCGATCCACCTTC	TRBD1	TRBJ1-2	many	TRBV28